Listed here is a single T cell receptor (beta chain). The repertoire was sequenced with immunoSEQ multiplex PCR; TCRdb's copy has only in-frame clones and lacks some. The table shows 35,000 to 40,000 clones, with approximately 90% occurring only once. This entry comes from a study of T cell changes during pregnancy in multiple sclerosis. The CDR3 loop spans 16 amino acids. CDR1 LNHDA and CDR2 SQIVND come from the germline V gene (reference sequence). Trimming cost V 2 bases and J 5 bases, with 18 bases left between them. The chain uses TRBV19 and TRBJ1-1; D might be TRBD1 (6 bases). The sequence was collected from a female donor with multiple sclerosis, enrolled in a pregnancy study. The material was CD8+ T cells from peripheral blood mononuclear cells, obtained in the third trimester of pregnancy. This chain's CDR3 is CASSISGEGVGTEAFF. Written as DNA, the CDR3 is TGTGCCAGTAGTATATCGGGTGAGGGGGTAGGAACTGAAGCTTTCTTT.